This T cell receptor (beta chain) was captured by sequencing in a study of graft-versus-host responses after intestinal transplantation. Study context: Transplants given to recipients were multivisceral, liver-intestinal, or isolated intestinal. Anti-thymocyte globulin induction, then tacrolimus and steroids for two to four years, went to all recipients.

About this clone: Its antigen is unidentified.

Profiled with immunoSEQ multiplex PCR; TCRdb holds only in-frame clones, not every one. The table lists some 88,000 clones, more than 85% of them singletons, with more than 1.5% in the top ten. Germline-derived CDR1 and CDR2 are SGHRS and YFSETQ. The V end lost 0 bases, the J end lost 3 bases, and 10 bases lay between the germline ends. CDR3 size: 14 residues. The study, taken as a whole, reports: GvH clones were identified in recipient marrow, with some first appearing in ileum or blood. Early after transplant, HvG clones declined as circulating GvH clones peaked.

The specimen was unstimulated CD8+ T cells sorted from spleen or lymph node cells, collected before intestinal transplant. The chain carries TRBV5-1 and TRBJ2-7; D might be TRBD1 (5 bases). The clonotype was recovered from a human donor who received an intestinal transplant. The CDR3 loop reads CASSLVGDSYEQYF. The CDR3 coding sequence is TGCGCCAGCAGCTTGGTAGGCGACAGCTACGAGCAGTACTTC.